A selection of T cell receptor beta chains follows, all from one sample in a study of blood T cell repertoires in COVID-19. The method was immunoSEQ multiplex PCR; TCRdb's version includes in-frame clones alone and lacks a portion of them. Among about 260,000 clones listed, approximately 82% were seen once. Sequenced sample: peripheral blood. The receptor source for this set is a woman aged 80 or over with acute or convalescent COVID-19. Both conserved end residues are part of each CDR3. The order of the fields is D gene, V gene, J gene, clone size, CDR3 DNA, CDR3 protein. The D gene is left open where the match is weak. The size of a clone is reported for some rows only, either as once, few or many, or as a class for expanded clones.

TRBD1,TRBV5-1,TRBJ2-7,NA,TGCGCCAGCAGCTTGGCCAGGACAGGGGCTCGGTACGAGCAGTACTTC,CASSLARTGARYEQYF
TRBD1,TRBV27,TRBJ1-2,NA,TGTGCCAGCAGTTTCCGTTTGATAAATTTGGCCCAAGACAGGGGCGATGGCTACACCTTC,CASSFRLINLAQDRGDGYTF
TRBD2,TRBV25-1,TRBJ2-2,once,TGTGCCAGCAATGGGGGGGGCCTAGCGGGACTTTCGGGGGAGCTGTTTTTT,CASNGGGLAGLSGELFF
TRBD2,TRBV7-3,TRBJ2-1,NA,TGTGCCAGCAGCCCCGGGGGGACTAGCGGGGGCTTGAATGAGCAGTTCTTC,CASSPGGTSGGLNEQFF
NA,TRBV14,TRBJ2-3,once,TGTGCCAGCAGCCAACCTCTAGCCGTCACAGATACGCAGTATTTT,CASSQPLAVTDTQYF
NA,TRBV11-2,TRBJ2-3,NA,TGTGCCAGCAGCTTATCCCATAGCACAGATACGCAGTATTTT,CASSLSHSTDTQYF
NA,TRBV19,TRBJ2-3,NA,TGTGCCAGTAGCCAACAGACAGATACGCAGTATTTT,CASSQQTDTQYF
TRBD1,TRBV7-2,TRBJ1-2,NA,TGTGCCAGCAGCTCCGACAGGGACGGCTACACCTTC,CASSSDRDGYTF
NA,TRBV4-2,TRBJ1-1,NA,TGTGCCAGCAGCCTCTCAGCGGGAAACACTGAAGCTTTCTTT,CASSLSAGNTEAFF
NA,TRBV11-2,TRBJ1-2,NA,TGTGCCAGCAGCTCCCGAGGCGGGGAGCCCTATGGCTACACCTTC,CASSSRGGEPYGYTF
NA,TRBV20-1,TRBJ2-7,NA,TGCAGTGCCCCGCAACTAGGCGAGCAGTACTTC,CSAPQLGEQYF
TRBD2,TRBV28,TRBJ2-7,NA,TGTGCCAGCAGTTTACGCGGGAGGGCCGTCTACGAGCAGTACTTC,CASSLRGRAVYEQYF
TRBD2,TRBV9,TRBJ2-7,NA,TGTGCCAGCAGCGTAGGCACTAGCGGGAGCCACGAGCAGTACTTC,CASSVGTSGSHEQYF
TRBD1,TRBV7-2,TRBJ1-1,NA,TGTGCCAGCAGCTTCGGTGACAGGGGATCCGCTGAAGCTTTCTTT,CASSFGDRGSAEAFF
TRBD1,TRBV19,TRBJ1-5,NA,TGTGCCAGTAGTATGGGTCAGGGGGATAGCAATCAGCCCCAGCATTTT,CASSMGQGDSNQPQHF
TRBD1,TRBV11-1,TRBJ1-4,NA,TGTGCCAGCAGCTTGAACAGGGGAACTAATGAAAAACTGTTTTTT,CASSLNRGTNEKLFF
NA,TRBV5-1,TRBJ2-2,NA,TGCGCCAGCAGCTCGTTAGCGGAGGCCGGGGAGCTGTTTTTT,CASSSLAEAGELFF
NA,TRBV5-4,TRBJ2-7,NA,TGTGCCAGCAGCTTGGGTAGCTTAAGCTCCTACGAGCAGTACTTC,CASSLGSLSSYEQYF
NA,TRBV7-2,TRBJ2-1,NA,TGTGCCAGCAGCTTAGAAGGGGCCTCCTACAATGAGCAGTTCTTC,CASSLEGASYNEQFF
NA,TRBV10-3,TRBJ1-1,once,TGTGCCATCAGAGACAGGACTGAAGCTTTCTTT,CAIRDRTEAFF
TRBD1,TRBV19,TRBJ2-5,once,TGTGCCAGTAGTAAACAGGGGCTCAGAGAGACCCAGTACTTC,CASSKQGLRETQYF
NA,TRBV5-1,TRBJ2-7,NA,TGCGCCAGCAGCTTGGGAAGGGGCAGTGGCGAGCAGTACTTC,CASSLGRGSGEQYF
TRBD2,TRBV19,TRBJ2-3,NA,TGTGCCAGTAGTATGGGACTAGCGGGCCTTAGCACAGATACGCAGTATTTT,CASSMGLAGLSTDTQYF
TRBD1,TRBV6-5,TRBJ1-4,NA,TGTGCCAGCAGCCGTCAGGGGGCAACTAATGAAAAACTGTTTTTT,CASSRQGATNEKLFF
NA,TRBV6-5,TRBJ1-6,NA,TGTGCCAGCAGTTACGGGGTAGAGGGTTCACCCCTCCACTTT,CASSYGVEGSPLHF
TRBD1,TRBV7-9,TRBJ1-1,NA,TGTGCCAGCAGCTTAGGGAGACAGGGGCGTATGAACACTGAAGCTTTCTTT,CASSLGRQGRMNTEAFF
TRBD1,TRBV7-3,TRBJ1-6,NA,TGTGCCAGCAGCTTCACAAAGGGACAGGGACCCCACAACTATTCACCCCTCCACTTT,CASSFTKGQGPHNYSPLHF
TRBD1,TRBV28,TRBJ1-5,NA,TGTGCCAGCAGGGGGACAGGGGGACGGCAGCCCCAGCATTTT,CASRGTGGRQPQHF
NA,TRBV7-2,TRBJ2-7,NA,TGTGCCAGCAGCTTAGATTCAGGGATCAGCGAGCAGTACTTC,CASSLDSGISEQYF
TRBD2,TRBV3-1/TRBV3-2,TRBJ2-1,NA,TGTGCCAGCAGCCAAGGATGGGTAGCGGGGGGCAATGAGCAGTTCTTC,CASSQGWVAGGNEQFF
NA,TRBV5-4,TRBJ2-5,once,TGTGCCAGCAGCTTGGGGCAGGGGCGACAAGAGACCCAGTACTTC,CASSLGQGRQETQYF
TRBD2,TRBV27,TRBJ2-1,NA,TGTGCCAGCAGTCCAACTCTAGCGGGGACTGAGCAGTTCTTC,CASSPTLAGTEQFF
NA,TRBV19,TRBJ1-5,NA,TGTGCCAGTAGTATCCAGGATCGGAGCAATCAGCCCCAGCATTTT,CASSIQDRSNQPQHF
NA,TRBV2,TRBJ2-6,once,TGTGCCAGCAGTGAACTATGGGGGGCTGGGGCCAACGTCCTGACTTTC,CASSELWGAGANVLTF
NA,TRBV6-1,TRBJ1-2,NA,TGTGCCAGCAGTGAAGGACTGAGCTATGGCTACACCTTC,CASSEGLSYGYTF
NA,TRBV5-4,TRBJ1-5,NA,TGTGCCAGCAGCCCTCCTGGAGGGAACAGCAATCAGCCCCAGCATTTT,CASSPPGGNSNQPQHF
NA,TRBV6-5,TRBJ1-2,NA,TGTGCCAGCAGTTACTTGGCAGGGCACAACTATGGCTACACCTTC,CASSYLAGHNYGYTF
TRBD1,TRBV27,TRBJ1-1,few,TGTGCCAGCAGTTACGACAGGGGGCTGGGCACTGAAGCTTTCTTT,CASSYDRGLGTEAFF
NA,TRBV4-1,TRBJ2-7,NA,TGCGCCAGCAGCCTACTGGTTTCCCCTTCCTACGAGCAGTACTTC,CASSLLVSPSYEQYF
NA,TRBV28,TRBJ2-5,NA,TGTGCCAGCAGTTTGGGGCCTACCCAAGAGACCCAGTACTTC,CASSLGPTQETQYF
NA,TRBV5-6,TRBJ1-2,NA,TGTGCCAGCAGCTTGGATCAGCGCTATGGCTACACCTTC,CASSLDQRYGYTF
TRBD1,TRBV7-9,TRBJ2-5,NA,TGTGCCAGCAGCTTAACGACAGGGGGAGGAGAGACCCAGTACTTC,CASSLTTGGGETQYF
TRBD1,TRBV6-5,TRBJ1-1,few,TGTGCCAGCAGTTTGACAGGGAAGAACACTGAAGCTTTCTTT,CASSLTGKNTEAFF
NA,TRBV19,TRBJ1-5,NA,TGTGCCAGTAGTATCCGGGGGGACCTTAGCAATCAGCCCCAGCATTTT,CASSIRGDLSNQPQHF
TRBD2,TRBV4-3,TRBJ2-3,NA,TGCGCCAGCAGCCAATGGACTAGCGGGAGGGCAAGCACAGATACGCAGTATTTT,CASSQWTSGRASTDTQYF
TRBD1,TRBV6-5,TRBJ1-1,NA,TGTGCCATCTGTAATCTGCCCGGGACAGGGGCTGAAGCTTTCTTT,CAICNLPGTGAEAFF
NA,TRBV5-1,TRBJ1-6,NA,TGCGCCAGCAGCTTCGGGTCCAATTCACCCCTCCACTTT,CASSFGSNSPLHF
TRBD2,TRBV25-1,TRBJ2-3,NA,TGTGCCAGCAGTGAAGCGGGGGGTGTACCCACAGATACGCAGTATTTT,CASSEAGGVPTDTQYF
NA,TRBV19,TRBJ2-7,NA,TGTGCCAGTAGTATGGGCAGGGGCTACGAGCAGTACTTC,CASSMGRGYEQYF
NA,TRBV5-4,TRBJ2-1,few,TGTGCCAGCAGCACGCAGGGTAGCTCCTACAATGAGCAGTTCTTC,CASSTQGSSYNEQFF
NA,TRBV5-1,TRBJ1-3,NA,TGCGCCAGCACACCCTCAGGTCTCGCCTCTGGAAACACCATATATTTT,CASTPSGLASGNTIYF
NA,TRBV6-5,TRBJ2-7,NA,TGTGCCAGCAGTTACTCGAAACTAACGGAGACCTACGAGCAGTACTTC,CASSYSKLTETYEQYF
NA,TRBV21-1,TRBJ2-3,NA,TGTGCCAGCAGCAAAACTGGGACTAGCGGTAGCACAGATACGCAGTATTTT,CASSKTGTSGSTDTQYF